This T cell receptor beta chain stems from a study of control samples from healthy donors and cancer patients (dated by TCRdb to 2018 to 2021). For this clone: This clone's antigen is unknown. There are no base qualities to consult, and no much larger clone falls within one base.

Per the germline V gene, MDHEN is the CDR1 and SYDVKM is the CDR2. Trimming at the junction amounts to 3 bases on V and 4 bases on J, and the germline ends lie 12 bases apart. Including the terminal cysteine and phenylalanine, the CDR3 comprises 14 residues. The sequence is cut down to CDR3 DNA, 42 bases in frame from base 1. The library was obtained by the immunoSEQ multiplex PCR assay. The source is immuneACCESS, and TCRdb retained only in-frame sequences with V and J called. Part of the clones is not carried over; for the studies checked, unresolved V genes explain less than half of this, and the remainder is unexplained. The sample data list some 130,000 clones, and about 95% of these were observed just once. The ten largest clones take up roughly 4% of the sample.

The sample comprised blood. The source is a man under 40 in good health. The sequence is built from TRBV28 and TRBJ1-2; the D segment cannot be called with confidence. The CDR3 protein: CASSFAGTSYGYTF. The DNA is TGTGCCAGCAGTTTTGCGGGAACCTCCTATGGCTACACCTTC.